Each of the 10 T cell receptor beta chains below was sequenced from the same sample in a study of blood T cells in healthy people across ages. A second PCR of 7 to 11 cycles used a sample-barcoded 5' primer and a J-beta primer mix. TCRdb itself ran the 5' RACE reads through MiXCR, one entry per CDR3 protein. The table includes some 1.5 million distinct CDR3 sequences, 28% detected once. The sequenced sample consisted of blood. The source of these receptors is a woman aged 30 to 39 in good health.

About this clonotype itself: A single base separates this from a much larger clone, so it may be a read error. This chain joins TRBV7-6 and TRBJ2-1; maybe TRBD1 (6 bases). The J call is uncertain, as TRBJ2-7 better fits the DNA end. CDR1 and CDR2 from the germline V gene are SGHVS and FNYEAQ. This CDR3 spans 14 amino acids. CDR3 sequence: CASSLRTAPYEQYF. The CDR3 coding sequence is TGTGCCAGCAGCTTACGGACAGCCCCCTACGAGCAGTACTTC.

This chain connects TRBV3-1 to TRBJ2-1; 7 nucleotides align to TRBD2. The germline V gene has CDR1 LGHDT and CDR2 YNNKEL (reference sequence). V shed 2 bases and J 8 bases; nucleotides not matched to a gene: 6. There are 14 residues in the CDR3. CDR3 coding DNA: TGTGCCAGCAGCCAAAAGCGGGACCTGTATGAGCAGTTCTTC. This translates into CASSQKRDLYEQFF.

Worth noting for this clonotype: A clone one base away is much larger, so this may be a read error. This chain joins TRBV5-1 and TRBJ2-1; 9 positions agree with TRBD1. In germline, CDR1 is SGHRS, CDR2 YFSETQ. Trimming removed 3 bases from V and 9 bases from J; junction bases left unmatched: 4. The length of the CDR3 is 13 residues. CDR3 bases: TGCGCCAGCAGCTCGGACAGGGGACGTGAGCAGTTCTTC. Translated: CASSSDRGREQFF.

To note about this clonotype: It may be a read error: a sequence one base away is much more abundant. The chain employs TRBV29-1 and TRBJ2-1; D is possibly TRBD1 or TRBD2 (5 bases each). This CDR3 is 13 amino acids long. Germline V lookup: CDR1 SQVTM, CDR2 ANQGSEA. Trimming left V 6 bases short and J 5 bases short, with 14 bases between. The CDR3: CSVAGTPDNEQFF. The CDR3 DNA sequence: TGCAGCGTAGCCGGGACCCCCGACAATGAGCAGTTCTTC.

The chain joins TRBV15 to TRBJ1-1; D possibly corresponds to TRBD1 (5 bases). The germline V gene has CDR1 LNHNV and CDR2 YYDKDF (reference sequence). The CDR3 totals 11 residues. The ends were cut back, 5 bases at V and 9 bases at J, with 10 bases in the middle. The CDR3 DNA is TGTGCCACCAGCGGGGACCCAAAAGCTTTCTTT. It codes for CATSGDPKAFF.

This clonotype was observed a few times. This chain joins TRBV10-3 and TRBJ2-5, with TRBD2 as a possible D gene (5 bases). V lost 10 bases and J lost 1, with 16 bases in between. Germline V gives CDR1 ENHRY, CDR2 SYGVKD. The CDR3 has 14 amino acids. The CDR3 DNA follows: TGTGCCACCCGGCCCGCGGACTTCCAAGAGACCCAGTACTTC. The encoded protein is CATRPADFQETQYF.

In this sample, this clonotype turned up many times. The chain links TRBV6-6 to TRBJ2-4, with D perhaps matching TRBD1 (5 bases). V lost 7 bases and J 2 bases, leaving 15 bases between the germline ends. CDR3 size: 15 residues. Germline V gene data show CDR1 as MNHNY and CDR2 as SVGAGI (reference sequence). CDR3 sequence reads: CASTQGTPTKNIQYF. Here the CDR3 DNA reads TGTGCCAGCACCCAGGGTACGCCCACCAAAAACATTCAGTACTTC.

Many counts were recorded for this clonotype. The chain combines TRBV12-3 or TRBV12-4 with TRBJ2-7, with D hard to call. This CDR3 spans 11 amino acids. Trimming shortened V by 5 bases and J by 6 bases, and 8 bases separated the two germline ends. The CDR3 loop is CASSLLSEQYF. The DNA of the CDR3 is TGTGCCAGCAGTCTTTTGAGCGAGCAGTACTTC.

Here the CDR3 DNA reads TGTGCCAGCAGTCCCAGGACACTTACCTACAATGAGCAGTACTTC. It yields the protein CASSPRTLTYNEQYF. V usage is TRBV2 and J usage is TRBJ2-5; D possibly corresponds to TRBD1 (5 bases). Deletions cut 5 bases from V and 11 bases from J, with 24 bases between. Germline-derived CDR1 and CDR2 are SNHLY and FYNNEI. The CDR3 sequence is 15 residues long.

The V gene is TRBV6-5, the J gene TRBJ2-5; D not certain. The end of the DNA is better explained by TRBJ2-1, so the J call may be wrong. CDR1 and CDR2 (germline): MNHEY, SVGAGI. The CDR3 covers 14 residues. CDR3 region: CASSPPGNVKTQFF. CDR3 in DNA: TGTGCCAGCAGCCCCCCTGGGAATGTGAAGACCCAGTTCTTC.